This TCR beta chain emerged from a study of shared clonotypes between healthy human individuals. General observations from the study: The study drew on few donors, limiting represented genetic and exposure-history diversity.

A note on this clone: Its antigen is not known. A read error may be the cause here, since a much bigger clone is one base away.

Only in-frame clones appear in the TCRdb table, and some are missing; sequencing was by immunoSEQ multiplex PCR. Of about 490,000 clones listed, about three quarters are singletons. Trimming left V 2 bases short and J 4 bases short, with 15 bases between. CDR3 length: 15 residues. Germline V gives CDR1 SGHDT, CDR2 YYEEEE. The sequenced sample was PBMCs. The sequence was collected from a woman between 40 and 50 years old in good health. Some clones in this sample may be carry-over from other donors' samples. This chain links TRBV5-6 with TRBJ1-2; perhaps TRBD1 as D (6 bases). This CDR3 is CASSFGSGAGYGYTF. DNA of the CDR3: TGTGCCAGCAGCTTTGGGTCGGGGGCAGGCTATGGCTACACCTTC.